The clone carrying this T cell receptor beta chain was found a few times. Antigen: not known. This specimen belongs to a study of identical twins. Overall study findings and caveats: The authors drew conclusions from cross-sectional statistical analysis rather than following the same donors.

TCRdb analysed the 5' RACE reads with MiXCR anew, one entry per CDR3 protein. This sample has around 480,000 distinct CDR3 sequences, with 14% found just once. The germline V gene encodes CDR1 SGHAT and CDR2 FQNNGV. V gave up 3 bases and J gave up 0 bases, with 15 bases separating them. The CDR3 totals 17 residues. This sample also belongs to another study, concerning yellow fever vaccine responses in identical twins.

V gene TRBV11-2 combines with J gene TRBJ2-1, with D unclear. The TCR sequence derives from a woman in her late teens or twenties in good health. The sample was CD4+ T cells sorted from blood. The CDR3 bases are TGTGCCAGCAGCTTGAGGTGGGCAGCCCTCTCCTACAATGAGCAGTTCTTC. It yields the protein CASSLRWAALSYNEQFF. The full variable domain, with the rest looked up from reference TRBV11-2 and TRBJ2-1, is EAGVAQSPRYKIIEKRQSVAFWCNPISGHATLYWYQQILGQGPKLLIQFQNNGVVDDSQLPKDRFSAERLKGVDSTLKIQPAKLEDSAVYLCASSLRWAALSYNEQFFGPGTRLTVL.